This T cell receptor beta chain was captured in a study of blood T cell repertoires in COVID-19. The overall study: Acute and convalescent COVID-19 specimens originated in the United States, Italy and Spain. Sources were T cells, B-cell-depleted T cells, or PBMCs; the material itself was cDNA or gDNA.

Original data processing: Estimation of nucleated cell counts relied on the amplification of reference gene primers. Data came from immunoSEQ multiplex PCR; TCRdb stores just in-frame clones and leaves some out. V, J and clone size reflect that table, while D and trimming were determined from the DNA. The table has some 350,000 clones, about four fifths seen once. The CDR3 covers 15 residues. The receptor's source is a man aged 25-45 years with active or convalescent COVID-19. Sequenced material: peripheral blood. This chain joins TRBV21-1 and TRBJ2-7; the table names TRBD1, a call not compared with the DNA. TRBV21-1 is marked as a pseudogene. The CDR3 DNA is TGTGCCAGCAGCAAAGCCTTAACACCTCATTACGAGCAGTACTTC. Its protein is CASSKALTPHYEQYF.